This note documents a single TCR beta chain sequence. This CDR3 has 16 residues. V lost 2 bases and J lost 6, with 16 bases in between. Germline-derived CDR1 and CDR2 are MNHEY and SVGAGI. Assay used: immunoSEQ multiplex PCR; TCRdb lists only in-frame clones, some missing. This table holds about 40,000 clones, roughly 87% found once. This record belongs to a study of T cell changes during pregnancy in multiple sclerosis. The specimen comprised CD4+ T cells from peripheral blood mononuclear cells, sampled in the first trimester of pregnancy. This receptor was identified in a female donor with multiple sclerosis, enrolled in a pregnancy study. The V gene is TRBV6-5, the J gene TRBJ2-2, with a weak D call TRBD1 (6 bases). DNA of the CDR3: TGTGCCAGCAGTTACCCGGGACATGGGGTCCCCGGGGAGCTGTTTTTT. Translation gives CASSYPGHGVPGELFF.